Sequencing of this T cell receptor beta chain was carried out in a study of T cells in localized non-small cell lung cancer (dated by TCRdb to about 2020). For the wider study: T cell repertoires of approximately 250 early-stage NSCLC patients were analyzed, with tumors being compared against uninvolved tumor-adjacent lungs. A mean age of approximately 70 years was recorded for the NSCLC patients, of whom under 150 were male and 95 to 110 were female. The cohort consisted of approximately 240 treatment-naive NSCLC patients whose localized lung tumors had been resected. Overall study results and their limits: Since the design was exploratory, TCR variables were selected using unadjusted p-values with no false-discovery rate correction. Of the top 100 tumor clones, a median of roughly 56 were detected in paired uninvolved adjacent lung; 28 were also among that lung's top 100. The highest T cell clonality was observed in uninvolved tumor-adjacent lung, where clonality exceeded that of tumor, suggesting that antigenic responses were more focused in uninvolved tumor-adjacent lung. Higher blood T cell density associated with longer overall survival, while higher adjacent-lung clonality associated with shorter survival. Because multi-region tumor sequencing was not done, intratumor heterogeneity could not be ruled out.

At diagnosis, peripheral blood, uninvolved tumor-adjacent lung and tumor were collected and stored as a combination of fresh-frozen and FFPE material. Blood samples were analyzed as peripheral blood mononuclear cells for TCR repertoire profiling. Germline trimming: 4 bases from V, 1 base from J; junction bases outside gene matches: 2. Taken from cysteine to phenylalanine, the CDR3 has 15 residues. Only the CDR3 part of the read is kept: 45 bases, read in frame from the first base. Via the germline V gene, CDR1 is LGHNA and CDR2 YNFKEQ. The immunoSEQ Assay was used to sequence TCR beta CDR3 regions from DNA. The authors processed their data as follows. T cell density was computed as TCR beta template counts normalized to usable DNA estimated by amplifying housekeeping genes. Richness was estimated using the preseqR package, with extrapolation to 400,000 templates for PBMC samples and to 120,000 templates for tissue samples. Clonality was defined by subtracting Pielou's evenness from one. Tissue-enriched TCRs were identified through differential abundance testing performed on productive amino-acid clonotypes, with a minimum total count of 5 and an alpha of 0.1. The Jaccard Index and the Morisita Overlap Index were used to measure repertoire overlap between compartments. GLIPH grouped TCR beta CDR3s together with public tetramer-defined viral CDR3s, and a viral motif had to include at least three viral sequences and show V-gene enrichment. TCRdb took over this immuneACCESS table, retaining in-frame rearrangements with V and J assigned. Such tables are incomplete; in checked studies, under half of the missing clones stem from an unresolved V gene, and the remainder is unexplained. D and trimming were read from the DNA, whereas the V and J calls and clone size are those reported in that table. The sample table holds about 48,000 clones, of which approximately 80% were seen once. The ten largest account for about 17% of the sample.

In its sample, this clone was seen a few times. No cognate antigen has been identified for it. Per-base qualities were not stored, and no clone one base away is much larger. The chain employs TRBV4-2 and TRBJ2-3, and 10 junctional nucleotides match TRBD2. This sequence was found in a man aged 40 to 70 with stage I squamous cell lung carcinoma. This material consisted of peripheral blood, taken before any cancer treatment. In nucleotides, the sequence is TGTGCCAGCAGCCGAGGACTAGCGGGCACAGATACGCAGTATTTT. This translates into CASSRGLAGTDTQYF.